The T cell receptor beta chain under discussion was sequenced for a study of shared clonotypes between healthy human individuals. Study details: Per-donor plates numbered three CD4 naive, three CD4 memory, two CD8 naive and one CD8 memory.

CD45RO-negative, CCR7-positively selected cells formed the naive CD8 fraction, excluding terminally differentiated effector memory CD45RA+ cells. Profiled with immunoSEQ multiplex PCR; TCRdb holds only in-frame clones, not every one. The data hold more than 2 million clones, with around 93% observed a single time. The length of the CDR3 is 16 residues. The germline V and J ends were trimmed by 0 bases and 1 base, with 10 bases remaining between them. CDR1 and CDR2 (germline): SGHNT, YENEEA. Sequenced material: naive CD8+ T cells from PBMCs. This receptor was identified in a man aged 18 to 30 in good health. Some clones in this sample may be carry-over from other donors' samples. The chain combines TRBV11-3 with TRBJ1-3; D ambiguous. CDR3 DNA sequence: TGTGCCAGCAGCTTAGATCGGGAGGGATCTGGAAACACCATATATTTT. Protein sequence: CASSLDREGSGNTIYF.